The clone carrying this TCR beta chain was found once. These data come from a study of PD-1 blockade in classical Hodgkin lymphoma. V was trimmed by 10 bases and J by 8 bases, leaving 18 bases between them. The length of the CDR3 is 13 residues. CDR1 and CDR2 from the germline V gene are SNHLY and FYNNEI. Libraries were prepared by immunoSEQ multiplex PCR; TCRdb keeps only in-frame clonotypes and omits some of them. The data hold tens of thousands of clones, with about 81% observed a single time. The time point is: cycle 4 day 1 (C4D1), after around six weeks of nivolumab. Relapse after autologous stem cell transplantation occurred in every patient, and brentuximab vedotin exposure varied. Using magnetic negative selection, the CD4+ T cells were separated out of thawed PBMCs.

This sequence originates from a human donor with classical Hodgkin lymphoma. The input for sequencing was CD4+ T cells from blood, taken before the fourth cycle of nivolumab. The gene calls are TRBV2 and TRBJ2-1; the D gene is possibly TRBD2 (6 bases). CDR3 bases: TGTGCCACGGGAGAGTCGGGGTTCCATGAGCAGTTCTTC. Amino acids: CATGESGFHEQFF.